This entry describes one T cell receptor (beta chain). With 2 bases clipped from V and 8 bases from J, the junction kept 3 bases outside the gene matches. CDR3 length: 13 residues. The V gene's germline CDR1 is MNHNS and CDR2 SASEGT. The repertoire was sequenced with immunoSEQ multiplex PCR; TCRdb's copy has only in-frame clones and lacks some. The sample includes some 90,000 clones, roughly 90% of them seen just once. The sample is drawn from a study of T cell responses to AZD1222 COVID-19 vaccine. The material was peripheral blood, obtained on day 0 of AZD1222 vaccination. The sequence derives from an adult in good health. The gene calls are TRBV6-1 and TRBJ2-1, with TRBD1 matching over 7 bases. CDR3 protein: CASSESTGDEQFF. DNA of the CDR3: TGTGCCAGCAGTGAATCAACAGGGGATGAGCAGTTCTTC.